This entry lists 17 T cell receptor beta chains sequenced from one sample in a study of cytomegalovirus exposure and HLA in healthy donors. 13 Jbeta primers and 60 Vbeta primers were used for the PCR. Profiling relied on immunoSEQ multiplex PCR, and the TCRdb table lists in-frame clones only, not all of them. Here the sample spans some 150,000 clones, roughly 80% being singletons. Sequencing was carried out using PBMCs. The receptors were gathered from a woman aged 25 to 45 in good health and CMV-seronegative.

The chain links TRBV5-6 to TRBJ2-5, with a possible D match to TRBD1 (5 bases). The CDR3 contains 17 residues. Germline assignment: CDR1 SGHDT and CDR2 YYEEEE. Trimming took 1 base from V and 4 from J, leaving 20 bases between them. CDR3 bases: TGTGCCAGCAGCTTGTTAACAGAACATCTAAGGGGAGAGACCCAGTACTTC. It yields the protein CASSLLTEHLRGETQYF.

This chain uses TRBV18 with TRBJ2-7; 8 bases line up with TRBD1. V lost 4 bases, J lost 2 bases, and 7 bases stayed unmatched. Per the germline V gene, CDR1 is KGHSH and CDR2 is LQKENI. There are 15 residues in the CDR3. The CDR3 coding sequence is TGTGCCAGCTCACTCGGACAGGGCATTACCTACGAGCAGTACTTC. Translation: CASSLGQGITYEQYF.

V usage is TRBV19 and J usage is TRBJ2-5, with 16 bases fitting TRBD2. CDR3 length: 19 residues. Trimming took 3 bases from V and 0 from J; bases not matched to a gene: 7. CDR1 and CDR2 from the germline V gene are LNHDA and SQIVND (reference sequence). The CDR3 sequence: CASSMGLAGGPIDQETQYF. In nucleotides, the CDR3 is TGTGCCAGTAGTATGGGACTAGCGGGAGGGCCGATCGACCAAGAGACCCAGTACTTC.

This clone came up a few times. The chain joins TRBV2 to TRBJ1-4, with TRBD1 as a possible D gene (5 bases). Germline V gene lookup returns CDR1 SNHLY and CDR2 FYNNEI. The CDR3 contains 13 residues. V lost 8 bases and J lost 8, with 15 bases in between. The CDR3 region is CASERDWTEKLFF. CDR3 nucleotide sequence: TGTGCCAGCGAAAGGGACTGGACCGAAAAACTGTTTTTT. Together with reference TRBV2 and TRBJ1-4, the CDR3 gives the full variable domain: EPEVTQTPSHQVTQMGQEVILRCVPISNHLYFYWYRQILGQKVEFLVSFYNNEISEKSEIFDDQFSVERPDGSNFTLKIRSTKLEDSAMYFCASERDWTEKLFFGSGTQLSVL.

This chain links TRBV27 with TRBJ2-3; 7 nucleotides agree with TRBD1. The CDR3 spans 15 residues. CDR1 MNHEY and CDR2 SMNVEV come from the germline V gene (reference sequence). Germline trimming cut 5 bases from V and 0 bases from J; bases unmatched to any gene: 5. The CDR3 protein is CASSHRGRSTDTQYF. The DNA for the CDR3 is TGTGCCAGCAGTCACAGGGGTAGGAGCACAGATACGCAGTATTTT.

Here the CDR3 DNA reads TGTGCCAGCAGCCCCTTGGGGGGTTTCACAGATACGCAGTATTTT. This gives the protein CASSPLGGFTDTQYF. This rearrangement joins TRBV7-7 to TRBJ2-3, with D tentatively TRBD2 (6 bases). V dropped 5 bases and J dropped 2 bases, with 14 bases sitting between them. The germline CDR1 and CDR2 sequences are SSHAT and FNYEAQ (reference sequence). CDR3 length equals 15 residues.

The V and J genes are TRBV28 and TRBJ2-1, with 9 bases identical to TRBD2. Germline assignment: CDR1 MDHEN and CDR2 SYDVKM. V trimming: 5 bases; J trimming: 8 bases; junction bases outside the gene matches: 7. The CDR3 loop spans 14 amino acids. CDR3 sequence reads: CASSLLAGEHEQFF. CDR3 coding DNA: TGTGCCAGCAGTCTCTTAGCGGGAGAACATGAGCAGTTCTTC.

The chain recombines TRBV15 with TRBJ2-2, with TRBD1 matching 8 bases. The CDR3 loop spans 17 amino acids. Germline CDR1 LNHNV, CDR2 YYDKDF (reference sequence). V dropped 0 bases and J dropped 0; count of bases not matched to a gene: 3. The CDR3 DNA sequence: TGTGCCACCAGCAGAGAGCAGGGGGCCTCGAACACCGGGGAGCTGTTTTTT. Amino acids: CATSREQGASNTGELFF.

The genes are TRBV5-4 and TRBJ1-6, with TRBD1 as a possible D gene (6 bases). CDR1 is SGHNT, CDR2 YYREEE, per germline (reference sequence). This CDR3 region has 15 residues. V lost 0 bases and J 5 bases, leaving 9 bases between the germline ends. The CDR3 nucleotides read TGTGCCAGCAGCTTGGCAGGGGCCAATAATTCACCCCTCCACTTT. It encodes CASSLAGANNSPLHF. The whole variable domain, filled in from reference TRBV5-4 and TRBJ1-6, reads ETGVTQSPTHLIKTRGQQVTLRCSSQSGHNTVSWYQQALGQGPQFIFQYYREEENGRGNFPPRFSGLQFPNYSSELNVNALELDDSALYLCASSLAGANNSPLHFGNGTRLTVT.

V usage is TRBV19 and J usage is TRBJ1-5; D is unresolved. The CDR3 sequence is 14 residues long. The germline gives CDR1 LNHDA, CDR2 SQIVND (reference sequence). Trimming pared 10 bases from V and 0 bases from J, leaving 13 bases between. The CDR3 DNA follows: TGTGCCATTAGACGAGCATTTAGCAATCAGCCCCAGCATTTT. This gives the protein CAIRRAFSNQPQHF.

The CDR3 spells CASSQVRRHEAFF. DNA of the CDR3: TGCGCCAGCAGCCAAGTTAGACGACATGAAGCTTTCTTT. This chain joins TRBV4-1 and TRBJ1-1; no definite D call. V was clipped by 1 base and J by 7 bases, with 10 bases between them. The CDR3 runs 13 residues. Germline CDR1 reads MGHRA; CDR2 reads YSYEKL.

The rearrangement uses TRBV9 and TRBJ1-4; D not resolved. V lost 4 bases, J lost 5 bases, and 12 bases lay in between. Germline V gene sequence: CDR1 SGDLS, CDR2 YYNGEE. The CDR3 is 14 amino acids. CDR3 nucleotides: TGTGCCAGCAGCTTGGAGAGGCAGAATGAAAAACTGTTTTTT. The encoded protein is CASSLERQNEKLFF.

The rearrangement links TRBV7-9 to TRBJ1-2, with 10 bases that match TRBD1. Germline V gene data show CDR1 as SEHNR and CDR2 as FQNEAQ (reference sequence). This CDR3 contains 13 residues. Trimming at V came to 5 bases and at J to 8 bases, leaving 5 bases not matched to a gene. CDR3 nucleotides: TGTGCCAGCAGCACGACAGGGGGCCTGGGCTACACCTTC. This gives the protein CASSTTGGLGYTF.

This clone showed up just once. The CDR3 reads CASSQGAGGLPAGGETQYF. The DNA of the CDR3 is TGCGCCAGCAGCCAAGGGGCAGGGGGATTACCCGCCGGGGGAGAGACCCAGTACTTC. The rearrangement uses TRBV4-1 and TRBJ2-5, with a tentative D call TRBD1 (7 bases). V was pared by 1 base and J by 4 bases, with 25 bases between. The CDR3 has 19 amino acids. The germline gives CDR1 MGHRA, CDR2 YSYEKL.

A word on this clone: The same CDR3 is also encoded by other DNA sequences in this sample. The rearrangement uses TRBV5-1 and TRBJ2-5; the D gene is possibly TRBD2 (6 bases). Trimming stripped 4 bases from V and 4 bases from J, with 11 bases between. Germline lookup yields CDR1 SGHRS and CDR2 YFSETQ. This CDR3 has 13 amino acids. This CDR3 is CASSPGGRETQYF. The CDR3 DNA reads TGCGCCAGCAGCCCCGGGGGTCGAGAGACCCAGTACTTC.

This clone was picked up one time. The rearrangement joins TRBV18 to TRBJ2-1; D is undetermined. V dropped 0 bases and J dropped 9 bases, with 6 bases sitting between them. Germline CDR1 is KGHSH and CDR2 is LQKENI. The CDR3 extends over 12 amino acids. In nucleotides, the CDR3 is TGTGCCAGCTCACCACCTTCAGGTGAGCAGTTCTTC. Its translation: CASSPPSGEQFF.

The genes are TRBV7-3 and TRBJ2-6, with TRBD2 as a possible D gene (6 bases). Looked up from germline, CDR1 is SGHTA and CDR2 is FQGTGA. Trimming stripped 6 bases from V and 2 bases from J, with 11 bases between. CDR3 length: 15 amino acids. The CDR3 loop is CASRLGGAGANVLTF. The CDR3 nucleotides read TGTGCCAGCAGACTCGGGGGAGCTGGGGCCAACGTCCTGACTTTC.